What follows is one TCR beta chain and its context. Its antigen remains unidentified. The CDR3 spans 16 residues. Germline V gene sequence: CDR1 SGHAT, CDR2 FQNNGV. V gave up 1 base and J gave up 4 bases; unmatched junction bases: 5. These data belong to a study of T cell repertoires in cytomegalovirus infection. Overall study: Epitope selection comprised recently identified HLA-C-restricted CMV epitopes and well-studied HLA-B-restricted CMV epitopes. Both a matching HLA type and CMV infection were indicated by public TCR beta signatures. General study points: HLA-C-restricted CMV clonotypes gave the most frequent clonotype in two of eight donors.

TCRdb itself ran the reads through MiXCR, one entry per CDR3 protein. The table has around 69,000 distinct CDR3 sequences, about 30% seen once. The source material was CD8+ T cells from cultured PBMCs, sampled from culture after CMV antigen stimulation. The TCR comes from a human donor in good health (CMV status not recorded). Some clones in this sample may be carry-over from other donors' samples. The chain carries TRBV11-2 and TRBJ2-2, with 8 positions matching TRBD2. Written as DNA, the CDR3 is TGTGCCAGCAGCTTAGTCCGGACTAGCTTCACCGGGGAGCTGTTTTTT. Amino acids: CASSLVRTSFTGELFF.